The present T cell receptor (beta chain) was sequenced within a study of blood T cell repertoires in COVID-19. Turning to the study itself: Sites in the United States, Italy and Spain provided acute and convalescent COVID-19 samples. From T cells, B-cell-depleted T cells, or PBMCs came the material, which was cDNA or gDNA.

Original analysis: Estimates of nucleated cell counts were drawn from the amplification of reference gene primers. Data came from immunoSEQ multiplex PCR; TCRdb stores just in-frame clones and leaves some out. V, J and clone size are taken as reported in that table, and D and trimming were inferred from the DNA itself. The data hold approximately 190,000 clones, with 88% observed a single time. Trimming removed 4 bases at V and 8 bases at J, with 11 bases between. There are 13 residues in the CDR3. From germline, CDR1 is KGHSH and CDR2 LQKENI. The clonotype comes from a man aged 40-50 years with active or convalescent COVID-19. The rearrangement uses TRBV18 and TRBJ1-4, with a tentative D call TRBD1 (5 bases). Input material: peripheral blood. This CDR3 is CASSLGGDEKLFF. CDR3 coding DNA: TGTGCCAGCTCACTGGGAGGGGACGAAAAACTGTTTTTT.